This T cell receptor beta chain was recovered during a study of T cell repertoires in cytomegalovirus infection. TCRdb processed the reads anew with MiXCR; each CDR3 protein has one entry. The sample lists a few hundred thousand distinct CDR3 sequences; roughly 46% were seen once. In this sample, this clonotype turned up a few times. Its antigen is not identified. Study-wide findings and caveats: HLA-C-restricted CMV-specific TCR beta clonotypes were dominant in the ex vivo response.

Between the trimmed V and J ends, which lost 5 bases and 5 bases, there was a span of 11 bases. Germline V gene sequence: CDR1 ENHRY, CDR2 SYGVKD. The CDR3 runs 13 residues. The sequence came from a human donor in good health (CMV status not recorded). Some clones in this sample may be carry-over from other donors' samples. The rearrangement joins TRBV10-3 to TRBJ2-3; the D is unclear. The sample was cultured PBMCs, taken from culture after CMV antigen stimulation. In DNA form, the CDR3 reads TGTGCCATCAGTCCGGTTGAACAAGATACGCAGTATTTT. This encodes CAISPVEQDTQYF.